Following are 23 T cell receptor beta chains from one sample sequenced in a study of shared clonotypes between healthy human individuals. Profiled with immunoSEQ multiplex PCR; TCRdb holds only in-frame clones, not every one. The table records roughly 500,000 clones, 79% of them present only once. Sequencing was performed on PBMCs. These receptors originate from a woman in her thirties or forties in good health. Some clones in this sample may be carry-over from other donors' samples.

The chain links TRBV6-4 to TRBJ2-1; D gene ambiguous. CDR1 and CDR2 from the germline V gene are MRHNA and SNTAGT. V gave up 4 bases and J gave up 11 bases, with 12 bases separating them. The CDR3 covers 12 residues. The CDR3 coding sequence is TGTGCCAGCAGTGCCACTGATTTGCAGCAGTTCTTC. It translates to CASSATDLQQFF.

The J gene is TRBJ2-3, the V gene TRBV5-1; D might be TRBD1 or TRBD2, each matching 5 bases. CDR3 length: 15 amino acids. The germline V gene encodes CDR1 SGHRS and CDR2 YFSETQ. With 2 bases removed from V and 1 base from J, the gap between germline ends came to 11 bases. CDR3 region: CASSFGAAGTDTQYF. The CDR3 nucleotides are TGCGCCAGCAGCTTCGGGGCGGCGGGCACAGATACGCAGTATTTT.

This chain joins TRBV19 and TRBJ1-5; possibly TRBD1 for D (5 bases). Per the germline V gene, CDR1 is LNHDA and CDR2 is SQIVND (reference sequence). The CDR3 has 16 amino acids. V lost 7 bases and J 2 bases, leaving 18 bases between the germline ends. The CDR3 region is CASMGGKGSGNQPQHF. The CDR3 DNA reads as TGTGCCAGTATGGGGGGGAAGGGATCGGGCAATCAGCCCCAGCATTTT.

The chain links TRBV4-1 to TRBJ2-5; TRBD2 matches at 8 bases. V dropped 4 bases and J dropped 5; count of bases not matched to a gene: 30. The CDR3 extends over 22 amino acids. Germline values: CDR1 MGHRA, CDR2 YSYEKL. The CDR3: CASSRAGPMGGLAGGGLETQYF. The DNA of the CDR3 is TGCGCCAGCAGCCGGGCCGGGCCCATGGGAGGCCTCGCGGGGGGAGGGCTCGAGACCCAGTACTTC.

The chain joins TRBV6-1 to TRBJ2-7; 7 bases align to TRBD2. Germline CDR1 MNHNS, CDR2 SASEGT. Trimming cost V 8 bases and J 4 bases; bases outside gene matches: 11. This CDR3 comprises 14 residues. The CDR3 loop reads CASVGELAAYEQYF. The CDR3 nucleotides are TGTGCCAGCGTAGGAGAGCTAGCGGCGTACGAGCAGTACTTC.

V and J are TRBV5-1 and TRBJ2-7; 7 positions agree with TRBD2. Germline V gene data show CDR1 as SGHRS and CDR2 as YFSETQ. After removal of 0 bases from V and 4 bases from J, the junction contained 10 bases not matched to a gene. This CDR3 is 16 amino acids long. CDR3 sequence (DNA): TGCGCCAGCAGCTTGGCGAGGGGTGCGGGAGCGTACGAGCAGTACTTC. It specifies CASSLARGAGAYEQYF.

The table lists this clone with a few counts. The chain carries TRBV7-8 and TRBJ2-7; TRBD2 matches at 11 bases. The CDR3 length is 16 residues. The germline V gene encodes CDR1 SGHVS and CDR2 FQNEAQ. V dropped 5 bases and J dropped 0; count of bases not matched to a gene: 6. The CDR3 sequence is CASSVTSGRNSYEQYF. CDR3 coding DNA: TGTGCCAGCAGCGTAACTAGCGGGAGAAACTCCTACGAGCAGTACTTC.

The rearrangement links TRBV19 to TRBJ1-1; D gene uncertain. The CDR3 length is 12 residues. The V end lost 8 bases, the J end lost 11 bases, and 18 bases lay between the germline ends. Germline CDR1 and CDR2: LNHDA and SQIVND (reference sequence). CDR3 in amino acids: CASRTFSGSAFF. Written as DNA, the CDR3 is TGTGCCAGTCGGACCTTTTCGGGAAGTGCTTTCTTT.

This chain links TRBV30 with TRBJ1-3, with D hard to call. The germline V gene has CDR1 GTSNPN and CDR2 SVGIG (reference sequence). The CDR3 contains 15 residues. Trimming removed 0 bases from V and 0 bases from J, with 9 bases in between. CDR3 loop: CAWSVGYSSGNTIYF. The CDR3 DNA follows: TGTGCCTGGAGTGTAGGATACAGCTCTGGAAACACCATATATTTT.

V is TRBV21-1 and J is TRBJ1-3; the table gives TRBD1 as D, unverified against the DNA. TRBV21-1 is tagged as a pseudogene. The CDR3 has 16 residues. This CDR3 reads CASIQGQPRSGNTIYF. For the CDR3, the DNA is TGTGCCAGCATCCAAGGACAGCCTCGCTCTGGAAACACCATATATTTT.

The chain has TRBV10-3 and TRBJ2-7; 10 bases are shared with TRBD1. This CDR3 is 15 amino acids long. Per germline, CDR1 ENHRY and CDR2 SYGVKD. Trimming took 9 bases from V and 1 from J; bases not matched to a gene: 9. The CDR3 sequence is CAISVTGGLSYEQYF. For the CDR3, the DNA is TGTGCCATTTCCGTGACAGGGGGCCTTTCCTACGAGCAGTACTTC.

This clone ranks as medium-sized. Other DNA sequences in this sample translate to the same CDR3. The chain couples TRBV7-9 to TRBJ2-1; 8 nucleotides align to TRBD1. CDR3 length: 16 residues. The germline CDR1 and CDR2 sequences are SEHNR and FQNEAQ (reference sequence). V lost 0 bases, J lost 8 bases, and 9 bases stayed unmatched. The CDR3, as DNA: TGTGCCAGCAGCTTAGCGACGACAGGGGAGGTCGATGAGCAGTTCTTC. Translated: CASSLATTGEVDEQFF.

V usage is TRBV4-2 and J usage is TRBJ2-2, with 8 bases aligning to TRBD1. The V gene's germline CDR1 is LGHNA and CDR2 YNFKEQ. The J segment lost 1 base and the V segment lost 1 base, leaving 8 bases of the junction unmatched. This CDR3 is 18 amino acids long. The CDR3 loop is CASSQVIGGTGNTGELFF. CDR3 sequence (DNA): TGTGCCAGCAGCCAAGTAATAGGGGGGACAGGGAACACCGGGGAGCTGTTTTTT.

J is TRBJ2-3 and V is TRBV7-9; D perhaps matches TRBD2 (6 bases). Deletions cut 3 bases from V and 6 bases from J, with 13 bases between. This CDR3 has 14 amino acids. Germline CDR1 reads SEHNR; CDR2 reads FQNEAQ (reference sequence). CDR3 sequence reads: CASSFRGAGDTQYF. The CDR3 DNA is TGTGCCAGCAGCTTCAGAGGGGCGGGGGATACGCAGTATTTT. Drawing the rest from reference TRBV7-9 and TRBJ2-3, the complete variable domain is DTGVSQNPRHKITKRGQNVTFRCDPISEHNRLYWYRQTLGQGPEFLTYFQNEAQLEKSRLLSDRFSAERPKGSFSTLEIQRTEQGDSAMYLCASSFRGAGDTQYFGPGTRLTVL.

Points on this clone: In the same sample, other DNA sequences code for this CDR3. The genes are TRBV7-2 and TRBJ2-7; 9 nucleotides align to TRBD1. Trimming took 5 bases from V and 3 from J; bases not matched to a gene: 5. Germline CDR1 and CDR2: SGHTA and FQGNSA. This CDR3 has 14 residues. The CDR3 bases are TGTGCCAGCAGCCCACGACAGGGGGGCTACGAGCAGTACTTC. The encoded protein is CASSPRQGGYEQYF.

This clone was detected a few times. CDR3 loop: CASSMGQGAVNQPQHF. The CDR3 coding sequence is TGTGCCAGCAGTATGGGACAGGGGGCAGTCAATCAGCCCCAGCATTTT. The rearrangement links TRBV28 to TRBJ1-5, with TRBD1 identical over 12 bases. Germline CDR1 and CDR2: MDHEN and SYDVKM. The V gene end was trimmed by 5 bases and the J gene end by 3 bases; junction bases not matched to a gene: 5. This CDR3 contains 16 residues. The full variable domain, rest sourced from reference TRBV28 and TRBJ1-5, is DVKVTQSSRYLVKRTGEKVFLECVQDMDHENMFWYRQDPGLGLRLIYFSYDVKMKEKGDIPEGYSVSREKKERFSLILESASTNQTSMYLCASSMGQGAVNQPQHFGDGTRLSIL.

This chain joins TRBV5-8 and TRBJ2-7; D not resolved. V was trimmed by 1 base and J by 10 bases, leaving 6 bases between them. CDR3 length equals 10 residues. The V gene's germline CDR1 is SGHTS and CDR2 YDEGEE. The CDR3 sequence is CASSLSYQYF. CDR3 coding DNA: TGTGCCAGCAGCTTGTCTTACCAGTACTTC.

The chain links TRBV7-9 to TRBJ1-1; no clear D gene. V was cut by 2 bases and J by 0 bases, with 4 bases left in between. This CDR3 is built from 13 residues. CDR1 SEHNR and CDR2 FQNEAQ come from the germline V gene (reference sequence). The CDR3 loop reads CASSLSLNTEAFF. The CDR3 DNA is TGTGCCAGCAGCTTAAGTCTGAACACTGAAGCTTTCTTT.

This clone was seen a single time. J is TRBJ2-3 and V is TRBV5-1; 9 nucleotides agree with TRBD2. V trimming: 0 bases; J trimming: 2 bases; junction bases outside the gene matches: 1. CDR1 SGHRS and CDR2 YFSETQ come from the germline V gene. The CDR3 is made up of 15 amino acids. CDR3 in amino acids: CASSLASGDTDTQYF. The CDR3 DNA reads TGCGCCAGCAGCTTGGCTAGCGGGGACACAGATACGCAGTATTTT.

The gene calls are TRBV6-1 and TRBJ1-1; D possibly corresponds to TRBD1 (5 bases). V was pared by 2 bases and J by 5 bases, with 15 bases between. The germline V gene has CDR1 MNHNS and CDR2 SASEGT. This CDR3 is 15 amino acids long. CDR3 in amino acids: CASSERGVGGTEAFF. The CDR3 DNA follows: TGTGCCAGCAGTGAACGGGGGGTCGGGGGGACTGAAGCTTTCTTT.

The rearrangement links TRBV9 to TRBJ2-2; 9 bases line up with TRBD2. This CDR3 has 15 amino acids. The germline gives CDR1 SGDLS, CDR2 YYNGEE. Trimming cost V 4 bases and J 1 base; bases outside gene matches: 2. The DNA of the CDR3 is TGTGCCAGCAGCCCGACTAGCGGGAACACCGGGGAGCTGTTTTTT. This encodes CASSPTSGNTGELFF.

A word on this clone: This likely stems from a read error, as it lies one base from a far larger clone. The V gene is TRBV6-6, the J gene TRBJ1-3; 9 bases line up with TRBD1. The V and J ends lost 4 bases and 2 bases, in that order; junction bases with no gene match: 3. Germline CDR1 MNHNY, CDR2 SVGAGI (reference sequence). The CDR3 runs to 15 residues. CDR3 DNA sequence: TGTGCCAGCAGTTGGGACAGGGCTCCTGGAAACACCATATATTTT. Amino acids: CASSWDRAPGNTIYF.

The chain employs TRBV16 and TRBJ1-5; 8 nucleotides line up with TRBD1. Trimming removed 0 bases from V and 3 bases from J; junction bases left unmatched: 1. Germline-derived CDR1 and CDR2 are KGHSY and FQNENV. The CDR3 runs 15 residues. Here the CDR3 reads CASSQSGQDNQPQHF. In nucleotides, the CDR3 is TGTGCCAGCAGCCAATCGGGACAGGACAATCAGCCCCAGCATTTT.